This T cell receptor beta chain was retrieved from a study of siplizumab effects on memory and regulatory T cells (dated by TCRdb to between 2018 and 2021). In the study overall: The study looked at the effect of siplizumab, an anti-CD2 antibody, on alloreactive T-cell subsets in allogeneic mixed lymphocyte reactions made from human PBMCs. Beyond this particular receptor, the publication reports: The cumulative frequency of alloreactive sequences that could be traced back to unstimulated CD4+ memory T cells was significantly reduced by siplizumab. In reactions with siplizumab, an average of roughly 70% of mappable alloreactive CD4+ clones were Treg-derived, compared with roughly 26% in control reactions. Unstimulated naive T cells appeared more diverse than memory T cells, and naive cells seemed to contribute substantially to the alloresponse. No functional confirmation was obtained for the suppressive function of proliferating Tregs from siplizumab cultures. Sequences below about 10^-5 frequency were poorly captured, so only a minor fraction of alloreactive clones could be mapped to unstimulated subsets. A naive or memory phenotype could not be assigned to roughly 80-96% of proliferating CD4+ or CD8+ clones.

Library preparation used the immunoSEQ multiplex PCR assay. Each sample had roughly 100,000 TCR templates assayed by the deep sequencing platform. Genomic DNA extracted from sorted T cells was used for TCRbeta CDR3 sequencing. Processing in the source paper ran as follows. The R programming language was used for clonal analysis of TCRbeta CDR3 data. Alloreactive CD4+ and CD8+ clones were identified by comparing unstimulated samples to CFSE-low samples taken after the reaction. By matching sequences to the repertoires of sorted unstimulated Treg and non-Treg cells, each alloreactive CD4+ clone was assigned a regulatory or non-regulatory origin. The table was pulled from immuneACCESS by TCRdb, which kept in-frame rearrangements only. Such tables lose some clones; where checked, under half of the loss comes from unresolved V genes, and the rest has no known cause. D and trimming were read from the DNA, whereas the V and J calls and clone size are those reported in that table. For this sample the table gives 90,000 to 95,000 clones, of which more than 85% were detected only once. The ten largest clones capture 5.5% to 7.5% of the sample.

With respect to this clone: Its antigen specificity is not known. The sample holds no much larger clone one base away, and base qualities are not on file.

Sorted unstimulated T cells, along with proliferating T cells recovered from mixed lymphocyte reactions, underwent TCRbeta CDR3 sequencing. Fresh whole blood from fewer than twelve HLA-typed healthy donors was used to isolate PBMCs. Trimming at the junction amounts to 6 bases on V and 4 bases on J, and the germline ends lie 17 bases apart. Counted from cysteine to phenylalanine, this CDR3 has 15 amino acids. Only CDR3 DNA is held: 45 bases, read in frame from base 1. CDR1 and CDR2 (SGHAT, FQDESV) derive from the germline V gene (reference sequence). This receptor was identified in a human donor in good health. Recombination joined TRBV11-1 with TRBJ2-3, with the D gene possibly TRBD1 or TRBD2, each one fitting 6 bases. The sample was CD8+ T cells sorted from blood. The CDR3 loop reads CASSENGGGPDTQYF. The DNA reads TGTGCCAGCAGTGAGAACGGGGGCGGCCCAGATACGCAGTATTTT.